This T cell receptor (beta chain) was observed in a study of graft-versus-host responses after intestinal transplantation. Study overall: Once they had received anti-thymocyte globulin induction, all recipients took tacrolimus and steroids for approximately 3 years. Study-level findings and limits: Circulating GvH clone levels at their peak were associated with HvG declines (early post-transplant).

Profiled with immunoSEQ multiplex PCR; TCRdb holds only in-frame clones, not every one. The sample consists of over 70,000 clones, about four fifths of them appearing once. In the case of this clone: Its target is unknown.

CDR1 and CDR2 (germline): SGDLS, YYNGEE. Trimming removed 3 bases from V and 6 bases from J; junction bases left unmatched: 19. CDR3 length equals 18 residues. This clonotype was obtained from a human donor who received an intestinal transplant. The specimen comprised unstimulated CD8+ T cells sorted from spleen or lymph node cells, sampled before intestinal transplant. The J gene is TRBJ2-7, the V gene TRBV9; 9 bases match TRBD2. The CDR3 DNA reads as TGTGCCAGCAGCGGCGGAGCCCTGGGTGGCGGGGGGGCCGCCGAGCAGTACTTC. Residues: CASSGGALGGGGAAEQYF.